Below are 2 T cell receptor beta chains sequenced from a single sample in a study of technical replicates of blood from several donors. Clones were read by immunoSEQ multiplex PCR, and TCRdb kept only the in-frame ones, dropping some. The table shows under 95,000 clones, with 90% to 95% occurring only once. Sequencing was carried out using T cells isolated from PBMCs. These receptors were taken from a human donor in good health.

J is TRBJ2-7 and V is TRBV10-3; D is possibly TRBD1 (5 bases). Germline V gene sequence: CDR1 ENHRY, CDR2 SYGVKD. V was clipped by 6 bases and J by 0 bases, with 12 bases between them. The CDR3 consists of 14 residues. Written as DNA, the CDR3 is TGTGCCATCAGGGAGACTGACAGCTCCTACGAGCAGTACTTC. This encodes CAIRETDSSYEQYF.

This sequence joins TRBV6-5 and TRBJ2-1, with D uncertain. The CDR3 runs to 16 residues. V was clipped by 0 bases and J by 7 bases, with 16 bases between them. CDR1 is MNHEY, CDR2 SVGAGI, per germline. The CDR3 loop reads CASSYSQSPEANEQFF. CDR3 DNA sequence: TGTGCCAGCAGTTACTCCCAATCCCCCGAGGCGAATGAGCAGTTCTTC.